These T cell receptor beta chains were read from a single sample in a study of shared clonotypes between healthy human individuals. Method: immunoSEQ multiplex PCR; TCRdb's copy keeps in-frame clones and lacks some. The sample records about 2 million clones, approximately 95% being singletons. Sequenced sample: naive CD8+ T cells sorted from blood. Source of these receptors: a young man in good health. Both conserved end residues are part of each CDR3. Each record gives: clone size, V gene, J gene, D gene, CDR3 protein, CDR3 DNA. The D gene is left open where the match is weak. Size is stated for part of the rows, as once, few or many counts, or as a class when the clone is expanded.

NA	TRBV5-4	TRBJ2-2	TRBD2	CASSLVRGDTGELFF	TGTGCCAGCAGCTTGGTGCGGGGGGACACCGGGGAGCTGTTTTTT
once	TRBV28	TRBJ2-7	TRBD1	CASSFSDREPTLDYEQYF	TGTGCCAGCAGTTTCTCCGACAGGGAACCCACCTTAGACTACGAGCAGTACTTC
NA	TRBV27	TRBJ1-6	NA	CASRPVSGSPLHF	TGTGCCAGCCGCCCGGTTTCGGGTTCACCCCTCCACTTT
once	TRBV5-4	TRBJ2-7	TRBD2	CASSSDAGLAEHSYEQYF	TGTGCCAGCAGCTCGGACGCGGGACTAGCGGAACACTCCTACGAGCAGTACTTC
NA	TRBV10-1	TRBJ1-5	NA	CASINLFGAPGQPQHF	TGCGCCAGCATTAACCTTTTCGGGGCTCCGGGGCAGCCCCAGCATTTT
few	TRBV28	TRBJ1-5	NA	CASSLLGSNQPQHF	TGTGCCAGCAGTTTATTGGGGAGCAATCAGCCCCAGCATTTT
NA	TRBV5-4	TRBJ2-1	NA	CASSSRGDTIDEQFF	TGTGCCAGCAGTTCCAGGGGGGACACAATCGATGAGCAGTTCTTC
NA	TRBV5-1	TRBJ2-1	NA	CASSSTGYNEQFF	TGCGCCAGCAGCTCGACAGGCTACAATGAGCAGTTCTTC
NA	TRBV6-4	TRBJ1-5	TRBD1	CASSGETGGAEPINQPQHF	TGTGCCAGCAGTGGTGAGACAGGGGGCGCCGAGCCAATCAATCAGCCCCAGCATTTT
NA	TRBV5-6	TRBJ2-3	NA	CASSLGGRRVHSTDTQYF	TGTGCCAGCAGCTTGGGGGGAAGGCGGGTTCACAGCACAGATACGCAGTATTTT
NA	TRBV11-2	TRBJ2-7	NA	CASSSSRGYEQYF	TGTGCCAGCAGCTCCAGCCGGGGGTACGAGCAGTACTTC
NA	TRBV14	TRBJ1-6	NA	CASSQVTGSNALHF	TGTGCCAGCAGCCAAGTAACAGGGTCTAATGCCCTCCACTTT
NA	TRBV27	TRBJ2-1	NA	CASRQGGTPYNEQFF	TGTGCCAGCCGCCAGGGCGGGACACCCTACAATGAGCAGTTCTTC
once	TRBV7-9	TRBJ2-6	NA	CASSLKPPGRYSGANVLTF	TGTGCCAGCAGCTTGAAGCCGCCAGGGCGCTACTCTGGGGCCAACGTCCTGACTTTC
NA	TRBV4-1	TRBJ1-1	TRBD1	CASSQLDRDAFF	TGCGCCAGCAGCCAACTAGACAGGGACGCTTTCTTT
NA	TRBV18	TRBJ1-6	TRBD1	CASSPRGQGDHNSPLHF	TGTGCCAGCTCACCCAGAGGACAGGGAGACCATAATTCACCCCTCCACTTT
NA	TRBV18	TRBJ2-2	TRBD1	CASSPSRGSNTGELFF	TGTGCCAGCTCACCATCCAGGGGGTCGAACACCGGGGAGCTGTTTTTT
once	TRBV4-1	TRBJ2-1	TRBD2	CASSGGSNEQFF	TGCGCCTCCAGCGGGGGGTCGAATGAGCAGTTCTTC
NA	TRBV9	TRBJ2-7	TRBD2	CASSPKGLAGGPAYEQYF	TGTGCCAGCAGCCCGAAGGGGCTAGCGGGAGGGCCTGCCTACGAGCAGTACTTC
NA	TRBV7-9	TRBJ1-1	TRBD1	CASSGGTGDLNTEAFF	TGTGCCAGCAGCGGAGGGACAGGGGACTTGAACACTGAAGCTTTCTTT
NA	TRBV6-5	TRBJ2-2	NA	CASSYNLPGELFF	TGTGCCAGCAGTTACAACCTCCCCGGGGAGCTGTTTTTT
NA	TRBV18	TRBJ1-6	NA	CASSPPVGETVNSPLHF	TGTGCCAGCTCACCACCGGTCGGGGAAACAGTTAATTCACCCCTCCACTTT
NA	TRBV7-9	TRBJ2-7	NA	CASSLAEQGTYEQYF	TGTGCCAGCAGCTTAGCGGAGCAGGGAACCTACGAGCAGTACTTC
NA	TRBV6-5	TRBJ2-7	NA	CASSSGGESYEQYF	TGTGCCAGCAGTTCCGGGGGAGAAAGCTACGAGCAGTACTTC
once	TRBV9	TRBJ2-2	TRBD2	CASSAIAGGLANTGELFF	TGTGCCAGCAGCGCTATAGCGGGAGGGTTGGCGAACACCGGGGAGCTGTTTTTT
NA	TRBV19	TRBJ2-7	TRBD1	CATSTGGIYEQYF	TGTGCCACCTCGACAGGGGGGATCTACGAGCAGTACTTC
once	TRBV27	TRBJ2-7	NA	CASSPLDTLGYSYEQYF	TGTGCCAGCAGTCCTCTGGACACCCTAGGTTATTCCTACGAGCAGTACTTC
NA	TRBV7-9	TRBJ2-2	NA	CASSSPRLVGTGELFF	TGTGCCAGCAGCTCCCCTCGACTAGTGGGTACCGGGGAGCTGTTTTTT
NA	TRBV11-2	TRBJ1-4	TRBD1	CASSQGTGTNEKLFF	TGTGCCAGCAGCCAAGGGACAGGTACTAATGAAAAACTGTTTTTT
NA	TRBV29-1	TRBJ2-5	NA	CSVDPGDTPQETQYF	TGCAGCGTTGACCCGGGTGACACACCCCAAGAGACCCAGTACTTC
NA	TRBV5-1	TRBJ1-2	NA	CASSFLPGGVDYGYTF	TGCGCCAGCAGCTTCCTCCCCGGGGGGGTTGACTATGGCTACACCTTC
NA	TRBV5-6	TRBJ2-7	TRBD2	CASTTGAGAHEQYF	TGTGCCAGCACCACAGGAGCGGGGGCACACGAGCAGTACTTC
NA	TRBV30	TRBJ1-2	NA	CAFYTGAYGYTF	TGTGCCTTCTATACCGGGGCCTATGGCTACACCTTC
NA	TRBV7-9	TRBJ2-7	TRBD1	CASSFLRTGRYEQYF	TGTGCCAGCAGCTTTCTCCGGACAGGGAGGTACGAGCAGTACTTC
NA	TRBV4-1	TRBJ2-1	NA	CASSRAMEYNEQFF	TGCGCCAGCAGCCGAGCGATGGAGTACAATGAGCAGTTCTTC
NA	TRBV30	TRBJ2-3	NA	CAWSADLSTDTQYF	TGTGCCTGGAGTGCAGACCTTAGCACAGATACGCAGTATTTT
NA	TRBV15	TRBJ2-7	NA	CATSRDGTDSYEQYF	TGTGCCACCAGCAGAGATGGGACCGACTCCTACGAGCAGTACTTC
NA	TRBV9	TRBJ1-1	NA	CASSDPQGLGETEAFF	TGTGCCAGCAGCGACCCCCAGGGGTTGGGGGAAACTGAAGCTTTCTTT
NA	TRBV18	TRBJ2-1	NA	CASSPLTYISSYNEQFF	TGTGCCAGCTCACCTCTCACTTATATAAGCTCCTACAATGAGCAGTTCTTC
once	TRBV9	TRBJ2-7	TRBD1	CASSEGQGGYEQYF	TGTGCCAGCAGCGAGGGACAGGGCGGGTACGAGCAGTACTTC
NA	TRBV7-6	TRBJ2-1	TRBD2	CASSSLAGGPENEQFF	TGTGCCAGCAGCTCGCTAGCGGGAGGGCCCGAAAATGAGCAGTTCTTC
NA	TRBV10-3	TRBJ1-1	NA	CAISESFGNTEAFF	TGTGCCATCAGTGAGTCTTTCGGGAACACTGAAGCTTTCTTT
once	TRBV2	TRBJ2-7	TRBD2	CASSPGLAAYEQYF	TGTGCCAGCAGCCCGGGACTAGCGGCCTACGAGCAGTACTTC
NA	TRBV6-1	TRBJ1-4	NA	CASSDPVVNEKLFF	TGTGCCAGCAGTGACCCGGTCGTTAATGAAAAACTGTTTTTT
once	TRBV9	TRBJ2-2	NA	CASRSTENTGELFF	TGTGCCAGCAGGTCCACAGAAAACACCGGGGAGCTGTTTTTT
NA	TRBV13	TRBJ2-7	NA	CASSLVASYSYEQYF	TGTGCCAGCAGCTTAGTCGCCTCCTATTCCTACGAGCAGTACTTC
once	TRBV10-3	TRBJ2-2	NA	CAITRNGELFF	TGTGCCATCACTAGGAACGGGGAGCTGTTTTTT
NA	TRBV10-2	TRBJ1-6	NA	CASSEDVGREDNSPLHF	TGCGCCAGCAGTGAGGACGTGGGCAGGGAAGATAATTCACCCCTCCACTTT
NA	TRBV23-1	TRBJ2-2	TRBD1	CASGYRGRRNTGELFF	TGCGCCAGCGGCTACAGGGGGCGCAGGAACACCGGGGAGCTGTTTTTT
NA	TRBV15	TRBJ1-6	TRBD1	CATSNSGTGYNSPLHF	TGTGCCACCAGCAATTCTGGGACAGGGTACAATTCACCCCTCCACTTT